The clone carrying this T cell receptor (beta chain) was observed many times. What it binds is not known. Germline assignment: CDR1 SGHNT and CDR2 YENEEA. CDR3 size: 14 residues. Trimming took 5 bases from V and 8 from J, leaving 17 bases between them. This entry belongs to a study of T cells after yellow fever vaccination. Whole-study findings and limits: The secondary T-cell response peaked on day 5, not day 15, but was weaker. Once the booster was given, most primary-vaccination clones reappeared, at more than 95% for CD4 and roughly 90% for CD8.

Synthesis of TCR cDNA relied on 5'RACE template switching, which attached a universal primer site and UMIs. Using its own MiXCR run on the 5' RACE reads, TCRdb lists one record per CDR3 protein. The table has about 69,000 distinct CDR3 sequences, 4.5% to 7.5% seen once; the top ten hold around 2.1%. The chain carries TRBV11-3 and TRBJ2-3, with D tentatively TRBD1 (5 bases). This sample comprised CD4+ T cells sorted from PBMCs, obtained roughly 15 days after the first yellow fever vaccination. This TCR was sampled from a man younger than 35 who received the YFV17D yellow fever vaccine. This CDR3 reads CASSLTQGTATQYF. The CDR3 bases are TGTGCCAGCAGCCTGACCCAGGGTACGGCTACGCAGTATTTT.